A selection of T cell receptor beta chains follows, all from one sample in a study of shared clonotypes between healthy human individuals. Data came from immunoSEQ multiplex PCR; TCRdb stores just in-frame clones and leaves some out. Here the sample spans 650,000 to 750,000 clones, about three quarters being singletons. Sequenced input: memory CD4+ T cells sorted from blood. The receptors originated from a woman between 25 and 40 years old in good health. Each CDR3 is given with its conserved first and last residue. A D gene is named only where the DNA matches it firmly. Size is omitted from some rows. Given values are once, few, many or a class for expanded clones.

d_call	v_call	clone_size	j_call	cdr3_nt	cdr3_aa
TRBD1	TRBV6-1	few	TRBJ1-2	TGTGCCAGCAGTGAAGCCGGGACAGGGCTGAACTATGGCTACACCTTC	CASSEAGTGLNYGYTF
TRBD2	TRBV4-1	-	TRBJ2-3	TGCGCCAGCAGCCAAGGAGGGGTAGCGGGAGCCTCCACAGATACGCAGTATTTT	CASSQGGVAGASTDTQYF
-	TRBV11-3	-	TRBJ1-5	TGTGCCAGCAGCTTAGTATACATACGTCGGGATCAGCCCCAGCATTTT	CASSLVYIRRDQPQHF
-	TRBV6-6	-	TRBJ2-3	TGTGCCAGCAGTCAACGACTAGCAGATACGCAGTATTTT	CASSQRLADTQYF
-	TRBV6-1	-	TRBJ2-7	TGTGCCACCAATCCCGGGACCCAAACCTACGAGCAGTACTTC	CATNPGTQTYEQYF
TRBD1	TRBV5-1	once	TRBJ1-4	TGCGCCAGCAGCTTTGGGACAGAGGGCGAAAAACTGTTTTTT	CASSFGTEGEKLFF
-	TRBV15	-	TRBJ1-3	TGTGCCACCAGCAGAGATCTGGGGAGCTCTGGAAACACCATATATTTT	CATSRDLGSSGNTIYF
-	TRBV7-2	-	TRBJ2-7	TGTGCCAGCAGCTCGGGACCTGGTGTTTGGTACGAGCAGTACTTC	CASSSGPGVWYEQYF
-	TRBV11-2	-	TRBJ1-1	TGTGCCAGCAGCGCTCGTGCGTTAGCGAACACTGAAGCTTTCTTT	CASSARALANTEAFF
-	TRBV5-1	few	TRBJ2-1	TGCGCCAGCAGCTTGGCGTCGGGCTCCTACAATGAGCAGTTCTTC	CASSLASGSYNEQFF
-	TRBV6-6	-	TRBJ1-4	TGTGCCAGCAGTCCAGGGGATTCTAATGAAAAACTGTTTTTT	CASSPGDSNEKLFF
TRBD2	TRBV7-8	-	TRBJ2-3	TGTGCCAGCAGCTTAGGAGGTAGCGGGAGGTCAGATACGCAGTATTTT	CASSLGGSGRSDTQYF
-	TRBV2	-	TRBJ2-7	TGTGCCAGCCTTCGAGGTCTAGTTGCCGAGCAGTACTTC	CASLRGLVAEQYF
-	TRBV4-1	-	TRBJ2-2	TGCGCCAGCAAGGCCACGTTCCAGGAGACCGGGGAGCTGTTTTTT	CASKATFQETGELFF
-	TRBV28	-	TRBJ2-1	TGTGCCAGCAGTCAACGTGGTGAGCAGTTCTTC	CASSQRGEQFF
-	TRBV7-3	-	TRBJ1-2	TGTGCCAGCAGCTTAGAGCCCGGCGACGCCTACTATGGCTACACCTTC	CASSLEPGDAYYGYTF
-	TRBV7-8	few	TRBJ2-7	TGTGCCAGCAGCTTAGTTAAGCCAGGCCACTACGAGCAGTACTTC	CASSLVKPGHYEQYF
-	TRBV7-2	-	TRBJ2-2	TGTGCCAGCAGCTTAGTACACACCGGGGAGCTGTTTTTT	CASSLVHTGELFF
TRBD2	TRBV5-1	few	TRBJ2-3	TGCGCCAGCAGCTTATATTCGGGGGAGGGTGGAGATACGCAGTATTTT	CASSLYSGEGGDTQYF
TRBD1	TRBV5-1	-	TRBJ2-7	TGCGCCAGCAGCTTGTATCCGGGGGGACAGGGGCCCCACGAGCAGTACTTC	CASSLYPGGQGPHEQYF
-	TRBV2	few	TRBJ2-5	TGTGCCAGCACCAGGATAGAGAGCGGGTCGCAAGAGACCCAGTACTTC	CASTRIESGSQETQYF
-	TRBV28	-	TRBJ2-7	TGTGCCAGCAGGCTGCAGGGGCAACATTACGAGCAGTACTTC	CASRLQGQHYEQYF
-	TRBV27	-	TRBJ2-5	TGTGCCAGCAGTTTATCGATTAGTAGCCAAGAGACCCAGTACTTC	CASSLSISSQETQYF
-	TRBV10-3	few	TRBJ2-5	TGTGCCATCAGTCCTACGGGAGTGGAGGAGACCCAGTACTTC	CAISPTGVEETQYF